Below, one T cell receptor beta chain is given with its context. Its antigen is not identified. This sample's time point: pretreatment peripheral blood. V shed 3 bases and J shed 10 bases, with 10 bases lying between them. The V gene's germline CDR1 is SQVTM and CDR2 ANQGSEA. This CDR3 has 11 residues. The record originates from a study of PD-L1 blockade in urothelial cancer. Study summary: Atezolizumab at 1,200 mg intravenously every 3 weeks was started by patients in 2014. It was at 3 weeks (second dose) and 6 weeks after treatment start that blood was analyzed. Blood yielded a median of around 150,000 T cells per sample.

Clones were read by immunoSEQ multiplex PCR, and TCRdb kept only the in-frame ones, dropping some. The sample records over 75,000 clones, approximately 87% being singletons. Study-level points and caveats: At the 3-week point, tumor-associated blood clones expanded more in durable-benefit patients.

V gene TRBV29-1 combines with J gene TRBJ2-1, with TRBD2 as a possible D gene (7 bases). This sample comprised PBMCs, obtained around atezolizumab (anti-PD-L1) treatment. The receptor was derived from a man between 60 and 75 years old with urothelial cancer. CDR3 region: CSVDGGAEQFF. The CDR3 region has the DNA TGCAGCGTTGATGGGGGGGCGGAGCAGTTCTTC.